The 32 T cell receptor beta chains presented below share a single source sample, sequenced in a study of blood T cell repertoires in COVID-19. The repertoire was sequenced with immunoSEQ multiplex PCR; TCRdb's copy has only in-frame clones and lacks some. The sample lists about 300,000 clones; around nine tenths were seen once. The sample comprised PBMCs or T cells enriched from blood (not recorded which). The receptors shown here come from a woman aged 50 to 65 who had been exposed to COVID-19.

The V and J genes are TRBV7-2 and TRBJ2-1; D is unresolved. Trimming pared 1 base from V and 2 bases from J, leaving 9 bases between. This CDR3 region has 15 residues. The germline V gene encodes CDR1 SGHTA and CDR2 FQGNSA. Here the CDR3 DNA reads TGTGCCAGCAGCTTAGAACTGTCGGCCTACAATGAGCAGTTCTTC. Amino acid sequence: CASSLELSAYNEQFF.

The V and J genes are TRBV5-1 and TRBJ1-1; D uncertain. V lost 4 bases to trimming and J lost 4 bases, with 11 bases between them. This CDR3 region has 13 residues. Germline V CDR1 and CDR2: SGHRS, YFSETQ. The CDR3: CASSLAERTEAFF. As DNA, the CDR3 is TGCGCCAGCAGCCTGGCGGAGCGCACTGAAGCTTTCTTT. Full variable domain (missing parts from reference TRBV5-1 and TRBJ1-1): KAGVTQTPRYLIKTRGQQVTLSCSPISGHRSVSWYQQTPGQGLQFLFEYFSETQRNKGNFPGRFSGRQFSNSRSEMNVSTLELGDSALYLCASSLAERTEAFFGQGTRLTVV.

Only one count was recorded for this clone. This rearrangement joins TRBV5-4 to TRBJ2-5, with D maybe TRBD2 (5 bases). Between the trimmed V and J ends, which lost 0 bases and 5 bases, there was a span of 11 bases. The CDR3 runs to 14 residues. Looked up from germline, CDR1 is SGHNT and CDR2 is YYREEE (reference sequence). In DNA form, the CDR3 reads TGTGCCAGCAGCTTGGTCGGGAACGTGGAGACCCAGTACTTC. Protein: CASSLVGNVETQYF.

V gene TRBV9 combines with J gene TRBJ1-1, with D maybe TRBD1 (6 bases). The CDR3 length is 16 residues. Trimming shortened V by 0 bases and J by 3 bases, and 15 bases separated the two germline ends. The V gene's germline CDR1 is SGDLS and CDR2 YYNGEE. CDR3 region: CASSVGGRGGYTEAFF. CDR3 in DNA: TGTGCCAGCAGCGTAGGCGGCAGGGGCGGGTACACTGAAGCTTTCTTT.

The rearrangement joins TRBV29-1 to TRBJ2-5, with D possibly matching TRBD2 (6 bases). CDR1 is SQVTM, CDR2 ANQGSEA, per germline. This CDR3 is built from 12 residues. Between the trimmed V and J ends, which lost 3 bases and 7 bases, there was a span of 12 bases. CDR3 DNA: TGCAGCGTTGACCGGGCGGAGGGGACCCAGTACTTC. This translates into CSVDRAEGTQYF.

The chain links TRBV7-8 to TRBJ2-2, with TRBD1 matching 9 bases. V was pared by 5 bases and J by 5 bases, with 18 bases of the junction left unmatched. The CDR3 consists of 19 residues. Per the germline V gene, CDR1 is SGHVS and CDR2 is FQNEAQ. The CDR3 DNA reads TGTGCCAGCAGCCCGGCTCTTCGAACAGGGGGCGCGAGGACCGGGGAGCTGTTTTTT. This sequence encodes CASSPALRTGGARTGELFF.

The chain joins TRBV19 to TRBJ1-4; D gene uncertain. Deletions cut 5 bases from V and 2 bases from J, with 9 bases between. The V gene's germline CDR1 is LNHDA and CDR2 SQIVND (reference sequence). The CDR3 covers 14 residues. CDR3 region: CASSWTVTNEKLFF. For the CDR3, the DNA is TGTGCCAGTAGTTGGACTGTTACTAATGAAAAACTGTTTTTT.

V and J are TRBV4-1 and TRBJ2-5; no firm D call. Germline V gene sequence: CDR1 MGHRA, CDR2 YSYEKL. V dropped 4 bases and J dropped 6 bases, with 18 bases sitting between them. The CDR3 spans 15 residues. CDR3 sequence (DNA): TGCGCCAGCAGCCCGACTCTAACCCGTCGGCAGACCCAGTACTTC. Translated, it gives CASSPTLTRRQTQYF.

The genes are TRBV19 and TRBJ1-5; D perhaps matches TRBD1 (5 bases). The length of the CDR3 is 13 residues. V lost 5 bases and J lost 5, with 10 bases in between. Germline V lookup: CDR1 LNHDA, CDR2 SQIVND (reference sequence). The chain's CDR3 is CASSLQGYQPQHF. The CDR3 bases are TGTGCCAGTAGTCTCCAGGGCTATCAGCCCCAGCATTTT.

The genes are TRBV4-1 and TRBJ2-3; 9 nucleotides line up with TRBD2. Germline V gene data show CDR1 as MGHRA and CDR2 as YSYEKL. Losses at the gene ends were 1 base for V and 0 bases for J; bases not matched to a gene: 5. This CDR3 region has 17 residues. The CDR3 protein is CASSQAPSGASTDTQYF. The CDR3 region has the DNA TGCGCCAGCAGCCAAGCCCCTAGCGGGGCTAGCACAGATACGCAGTATTTT.

CDR3 sequence: CASSNPFDSNEQFF. DNA of the CDR3: TGTGCCAGCAGTAACCCCTTTGACAGCAATGAGCAGTTCTTC. This chain uses TRBV27 with TRBJ2-1; tentatively, D is TRBD1 (5 bases). In germline, CDR1 is MNHEY, CDR2 SMNVEV (reference sequence). Trimming stripped 5 bases from V and 6 bases from J, with 14 bases between. The CDR3 extends over 14 amino acids.

The V and J genes are TRBV30 and TRBJ1-2; TRBD1 aligns across 8 bases. This CDR3 comprises 11 residues. Per germline, CDR1 GTSNPN and CDR2 SVGIG (reference sequence). V trimming: 3 bases; J trimming: 8 bases; junction bases outside the gene matches: 2. CDR3 residues: CAWRDRDGYTF. Here the CDR3 DNA reads TGTGCCTGGAGGGACAGGGACGGCTACACCTTC.

The V gene is TRBV28, the J gene TRBJ1-6, with D uncertain. Germline V lookup: CDR1 MDHEN, CDR2 SYDVKM. The V end was cut by 5 bases, the J end by 6 bases, with 5 bases between. This CDR3 spans 12 amino acids. The CDR3 DNA reads as TGTGCCAGCAGTCCCAGTAATTCACCCCTCCACTTT. Translation: CASSPSNSPLHF.

J is TRBJ2-7 and V is TRBV28; 8 positions agree with TRBD1. Germline CDR1 MDHEN, CDR2 SYDVKM. This CDR3 is 14 amino acids long. The trim removed 6 bases at V and 5 bases at J, leaving 9 bases unmatched. In DNA form, the CDR3 reads TGTGCCAGCAGACACAGGACAGGGTTGCACGAGCAGTACTTC. As protein: CASRHRTGLHEQYF.

This rearrangement joins TRBV15 to TRBJ2-3, with TRBD2 matching over 9 bases. After removal of 2 bases from V and 6 bases from J, the junction contained 12 bases not matched to a gene. CDR3 length: 17 amino acids. CDR1 LNHNV and CDR2 YYDKDF come from the germline V gene (reference sequence). Written as DNA, the CDR3 is TGTGCCACCAGCAGACGACGGGGACTAGCAATCGGGGATACGCAGTATTTT. It specifies CATSRRRGLAIGDTQYF.

This chain joins TRBV9 and TRBJ2-7; D might be TRBD1 (5 bases). This CDR3 region has 13 residues. The germline CDR1 and CDR2 sequences are SGDLS and YYNGEE. The V and J ends lost 1 base and 11 bases respectively, with 16 bases between them. This chain's CDR3 is CASSVYGQGVKYF. The CDR3 nucleotides are TGTGCCAGCAGCGTATATGGCCAAGGGGTGAAGTACTTC.

The chain combines TRBV4-1 with TRBJ2-5; 13 bases match TRBD2. The J segment lost 5 bases and the V segment lost 3 bases, leaving 6 bases of the junction unmatched. Germline loops: CDR1 MGHRA, CDR2 YSYEKL. The CDR3 has 16 amino acids. The CDR3 here is CASSQAGGLAGETQYF. The DNA for the CDR3 is TGCGCCAGCAGCCAGGCCGGGGGACTAGCGGGGGAGACCCAGTACTTC.

The chain has TRBV18 and TRBJ2-6; 7 bases are shared with TRBD2. The CDR3 runs to 18 residues. V shed 1 base and J 2 bases; nucleotides not matched to a gene: 8. Germline V gives CDR1 KGHSH, CDR2 LQKENI. Written as DNA, the CDR3 is TGTGCCAGCTCACCACTGGGGGACTATTTGACTGGGGCCAACGTCCTGACTTTC. Amino acid sequence: CASSPLGDYLTGANVLTF.

The chain uses TRBV5-4 and TRBJ2-3; 9 bases map to TRBD1. V trimming: 3 bases; J trimming: 4 bases; junction bases outside the gene matches: 6. This CDR3 region has 15 residues. The V gene's germline CDR1 is SGHNT and CDR2 YYREEE (reference sequence). CDR3 sequence (DNA): TGTGCCAGCAGCTCCGGGACAGGGTTTTCAGATACGCAGTATTTT. The encoded protein is CASSSGTGFSDTQYF.

The J gene is TRBJ1-4, the V gene TRBV28; 8 bases line up with TRBD1. V was pared by 5 bases and J by 3 bases, with 5 bases of the junction left unmatched. Per the germline V gene, CDR1 is MDHEN and CDR2 is SYDVKM. The CDR3 runs to 15 residues. The CDR3 protein is CASSGTGGANEKLFF. In DNA, the CDR3 is TGTGCCAGCAGTGGGACAGGAGGGGCTAATGAAAAACTGTTTTTT.

This sequence joins TRBV7-9 and TRBJ1-5, with 9 bases fitting TRBD1. The CDR3 contains 16 residues. Germline CDR1 is SEHNR and CDR2 is FQNEAQ (reference sequence). With 4 bases clipped from V and 6 bases from J, the junction kept 10 bases outside the gene matches. The CDR3 region is CASSSSRDRDSQPQHF. CDR3 nucleotides: TGTGCCAGCAGCTCGTCCCGGGACAGGGATTCTCAGCCCCAGCATTTT. The whole variable domain, remainder taken from reference TRBV7-9 and TRBJ1-5, is DTGVSQNPRHKITKRGQNVTFRCDPISEHNRLYWYRQTLGQGPEFLTYFQNEAQLEKSRLLSDRFSAERPKGSFSTLEIQRTEQGDSAMYLCASSSSRDRDSQPQHFGDGTRLSIL.

The rearrangement uses TRBV19 and TRBJ1-3, with a possible D match to TRBD1 (5 bases). V gave up 7 bases and J gave up 0 bases, with 13 bases separating them. Germline assignment: CDR1 LNHDA and CDR2 SQIVND (reference sequence). The CDR3 has 15 amino acids. The CDR3 protein is CASIPGLYSGNTIYF. CDR3 bases: TGTGCCAGTATCCCGGGACTGTACTCTGGAAACACCATATATTTT.

The rearrangement uses TRBV28 and TRBJ2-2; maybe TRBD1 (6 bases). Trimming took off 3 bases at V and 3 bases at J, with 11 bases between the two ends. The CDR3 extends over 15 amino acids. CDR1 and CDR2 (germline): MDHEN, SYDVKM. In DNA form, the CDR3 reads TGTGCCAGCAGTTTCTGGGACAACGACACCGGGGAGCTGTTTTTT. Protein product: CASSFWDNDTGELFF.

The chain joins TRBV3-1 (or the pseudogene TRBV3-2) to TRBJ1-4; weak D call: TRBD1 (5 bases). The CDR3 sequence is 15 residues long. The germline V gene has CDR1 LGHDT and CDR2 YNNKEL (reference sequence). V was cut by 3 bases and J by 4 bases, with 12 bases left in between. DNA of the CDR3: TGTGCCAGCAGCCAGAGTGCAGGGCTTAATGAAAAACTGTTTTTT. Encoded protein: CASSQSAGLNEKLFF.

The J gene is TRBJ2-7, the V gene TRBV30, with 7 bases lining up with TRBD2. Trimming at V came to 5 bases and at J to 0 bases, leaving 7 bases not matched to a gene. Germline-derived CDR1 and CDR2 are GTSNPN and SVGIG (reference sequence). The CDR3 covers 14 residues. The CDR3 DNA sequence: TGTGCCTGGGGGGGGGAGGATCACTCCTACGAGCAGTACTTC. It is translated as CAWGGEDHSYEQYF.

As concerns this clone: Relative to the germline gene, one junction end is altered; a read error may explain this. The rearrangement uses TRBV7-2 and TRBJ2-7, with 12 positions matching TRBD2. This CDR3 has 13 residues. From germline, CDR1 is SGHTA and CDR2 FQGNSA. CDR3 coding DNA: TGTGCCAGCAGCAGTCGGACTAGCGGGGCCCCCGGCTTC. Translating it yields CASSSRTSGAPGF. The whole variable domain, remainder taken from reference TRBV7-2 and TRBJ2-7, is GAGVSQSPSNKVTEKGKDVELRCDPISGHTALYWYRQSLGQGLEFLIYFQGNSAPDKSGLPSDRFSAERTGGSVSTLTIQRTQQEDSAVYLCASSSRTSGAPGFGPGTRLTVT.

V and J are TRBV3-1 (or the pseudogene TRBV3-2) and TRBJ2-1; 12 nucleotides line up with TRBD2. Germline values: CDR1 LGHDT, CDR2 YNNKEL (reference sequence). J lost 4 bases, V lost 4 bases, and 2 bases had no gene match. The CDR3 totals 15 residues. The CDR3 sequence is CASSPSGGEYNEQFF. CDR3 sequence (DNA): TGTGCCAGCAGCCCTAGCGGGGGGGAATACAATGAGCAGTTCTTC.

The rearrangement uses TRBV3-1 (or the pseudogene TRBV3-2) and TRBJ2-7; 13 nucleotides match TRBD2. With 3 bases clipped from V and 7 bases from J, the junction kept 18 bases outside the gene matches. The length of the CDR3 is 19 residues. Germline V lookup: CDR1 LGHDT, CDR2 YNNKEL (reference sequence). The CDR3 DNA is TGTGCCAGCAGCCACCTAACCGTGTCTACTAGCGGGGGGGCTGGAGAGCAGTACTTC. Protein sequence: CASSHLTVSTSGGAGEQYF.

This clone occurred a few times. The chain joins TRBV28 to TRBJ2-2, with D perhaps TRBD1 (5 bases). The V gene lost 6 bases and the J gene lost 7 bases, with 9 bases spanning the gap. Germline values: CDR1 MDHEN, CDR2 SYDVKM. There are 12 residues in the CDR3. For the CDR3, the DNA is TGTGCCAGCAGCTCGACAGTCGGGGAGCTGTTTTTT. This translates into CASSSTVGELFF.

This chain links TRBV19 with TRBJ2-1; 11 nucleotides match TRBD2. The CDR3 has 17 amino acids. Germline values: CDR1 LNHDA, CDR2 SQIVND (reference sequence). Trimming took 7 bases from V and 6 from J; bases not matched to a gene: 14. The CDR3 sequence is CASTLSGGAYLFNEQFF. DNA of the CDR3: TGTGCCAGTACTCTTAGCGGGGGGGCCTATCTTTTCAATGAGCAGTTCTTC.

The chain employs TRBV3-1 (or the pseudogene TRBV3-2) and TRBJ2-2, with 11 bases matching TRBD1. The CDR3 has 16 residues. The V gene's germline CDR1 is LGHDT and CDR2 YNNKEL (reference sequence). V shed 3 bases, J shed 5 bases, and the junction held 5 bases outside the gene matches. The CDR3 here is CASSHGQGARTGELFF. The CDR3 DNA follows: TGTGCCAGCAGCCATGGACAGGGGGCTCGAACCGGGGAGCTGTTTTTT.

The V gene is TRBV28, the J gene TRBJ1-2; no clear D. There are 12 residues in the CDR3. The germline gives CDR1 MDHEN, CDR2 SYDVKM. V lost 8 bases to trimming and J lost 6 bases, with 13 bases between them. The CDR3 protein is CASQTTSHGYTF. Written as DNA, the CDR3 is TGTGCCAGCCAGACAACCTCCCATGGCTACACCTTC.